The 20 T cell receptor beta chains below come from one sample, sequenced in a study of response to subunit inactivated influenza vaccine. Each CDR3 protein gets one entry after TCRdb re-called the RT-PCR reads with MiXCR. Among 800,000 or so distinct CDR3 sequences listed, about 20% were seen once. This sample comprised PBMCs from blood, obtained 5 to 6 days after vaccination. These receptors were obtained from a man between 45 and 60 years old who received an inactivated influenza vaccine.

The chain uses TRBV7-2 and TRBJ1-5; 7 positions match TRBD1. Germline values: CDR1 SGHTA, CDR2 FQGNSA. The CDR3 is 15 amino acids. The junction had 5 bases not matched to a gene; V was cut back by 3 bases and J by 3 bases. The CDR3 is CASSFGQAANQPQHF. CDR3 DNA: TGTGCCAGCAGCTTTGGACAGGCCGCCAATCAGCCCCAGCATTTT. Variable domain in full (rest from reference TRBV7-2 and TRBJ1-5): GAGVSQSPSNKVTEKGKDVELRCDPISGHTALYWYRQSLGQGLEFLIYFQGNSAPDKSGLPSDRFSAERTGGSVSTLTIQRTQQEDSAVYLCASSFGQAANQPQHFGDGTRLSIL.

V usage is TRBV20-1 and J usage is TRBJ2-7, with 10 nucleotides matching TRBD2. The CDR3 length is 15 residues. Trimming took 1 base from V and 5 from J; bases not matched to a gene: 8. Germline-derived CDR1 and CDR2 are DFQATT and SNEGSKA (reference sequence). In DNA form, the CDR3 reads TGCAGTGCTAGAGTTCCACTAGCGGGGACGGACGAGCAGTACTTC. Translation: CSARVPLAGTDEQYF.

The CDR3 region is CSVAPGTGLTDTQYF. The DNA for the CDR3 is TGCAGCGTTGCACCCGGGACCGGACTCACAGATACGCAGTATTTT. The chain couples TRBV29-1 to TRBJ2-3; D tentatively reads TRBD1 or TRBD2 (5 bases each). The germline V and J ends were trimmed by 4 bases and 2 bases, with 16 bases remaining between them. The CDR3 is made up of 15 amino acids. The germline V gene encodes CDR1 SQVTM and CDR2 ANQGSEA.

This clonotype was seen a handful of times. The CDR3 nucleotides are TGTGCCATCAGTGAGTCATCCCTAGCGGGAGGGGCGCAGTACTTC. The encoded protein is CAISESSLAGGAQYF. The chain recombines TRBV10-3 with TRBJ2-7; 12 bases fit TRBD2. From germline, CDR1 is ENHRY and CDR2 SYGVKD. This CDR3 has 15 amino acids. The V gene end was trimmed by 0 bases and the J gene end by 9 bases; junction bases not matched to a gene: 6.

The sample holds a few counts of this clonotype. This rearrangement joins TRBV12-3 or TRBV12-4 to TRBJ2-2; TRBD2 matches 7 bases. CDR3 length: 17 amino acids. V lost 4 bases to trimming and J lost 5 bases; unmatched junction nucleotides: 13. CDR3 sequence: CASSSFGWGGRTGELFF. For the CDR3, the DNA is TGTGCCAGCAGTTCTTTCGGTTGGGGGGGACGGACCGGGGAGCTGTTTTTT.

Only a few counts were recorded for this clonotype. This chain connects TRBV14 to TRBJ1-1; D is ambiguous. Deletions cut 1 base from V and 8 bases from J, with 14 bases between. This CDR3 comprises 14 residues. CDR1 is SGHDN and CDR2 is FVKESK in the germline V gene. The CDR3 here is CASSQVAGRSEAFF. CDR3 nucleotide sequence: TGTGCCAGCAGCCAAGTCGCAGGAAGGTCGGAAGCTTTCTTT.

This chain links TRBV6-2 or TRBV6-3 with TRBJ2-5; 10 bases line up with TRBD2. CDR1 and CDR2 (germline): MNHEY, SVGEGT. This CDR3 spans 13 amino acids. J was trimmed by 3 bases and V by 8 bases; bases with no gene match: 3. This chain's CDR3 is CASFGLAEETQYF. CDR3 sequence (DNA): TGTGCCAGCTTCGGACTAGCGGAAGAGACCCAGTACTTC.

This chain links TRBV11-2 with TRBJ2-3, with 11 bases matching TRBD2. V lost 5 bases, J lost 6 bases, and 16 bases stayed unmatched. CDR3 length: 18 amino acids. Germline CDR1 reads SGHAT; CDR2 reads FQNNGV. This chain's CDR3 is CASSLTRLAGTSRDTQYF. The CDR3 nucleotides read TGTGCCAGCAGCCTAACCAGACTAGCGGGGACCTCCCGGGATACGCAGTATTTT.

The chain has TRBV24-1 and TRBJ2-5; 8 nucleotides agree with TRBD2. Germline CDR1 KGHDR, CDR2 SFDVKD. The CDR3 is 16 residues long. After removal of 4 bases from V and 1 base from J, the junction contained 7 bases not matched to a gene. In DNA form, the CDR3 reads TGTGCCACCAGTGAGGGGCCGGGACTAGGCCAAGAGACCCAGTACTTC. It translates to CATSEGPGLGQETQYF.

This rearrangement joins TRBV29-1 to TRBJ2-7, with TRBD2 as a possible D gene (6 bases). Germline CDR1 SQVTM, CDR2 ANQGSEA. V was pared by 6 bases and J by 6 bases, with 18 bases between. This CDR3 contains 13 residues. The CDR3 DNA sequence: TGCAGCGTCGGAGATTCCAGGGAGGCCGAGCAGTACTTC. Translating it yields CSVGDSREAEQYF.

This clonotype was detected many times. The chain uses TRBV16 and TRBJ1-6; D remains ambiguous. CDR1 is KGHSY and CDR2 is FQNENV in the germline V gene. Trimming took 4 bases from V and 9 from J, leaving 16 bases between them. The CDR3 has 15 amino acids. The CDR3 sequence is CASSPQSGFSSPLHF. CDR3 DNA: TGTGCCAGCAGCCCCCAGTCAGGATTCAGTTCACCCCTCCACTTT.

The chain links TRBV12-3 or TRBV12-4 to TRBJ2-7; the D gene is possibly TRBD2 (6 bases). Trimming stripped 7 bases from V and 1 base from J, with 8 bases between. The CDR3 runs 12 residues. The CDR3 nucleotides read TGTGCCAGCATGGGACTTTCCTACGAGCAGTACTTC. Protein sequence: CASMGLSYEQYF.

This clonotype occurred many times. The chain combines TRBV14 with TRBJ2-2, with 8 positions matching TRBD1. The germline V gene has CDR1 SGHDN and CDR2 FVKESK. CDR3 length: 14 residues. V lost 2 bases and J lost 8; bases outside the gene matches: 4. In DNA, the CDR3 is TGTGCCAGCAGCCAAAACAGGGGGTCGGGGGAGCTGTTTTTT. It is translated as CASSQNRGSGELFF.

This clonotype was detected a few times. V and J are TRBV5-1 and TRBJ1-2, with 12 nucleotides matching TRBD1. The germline CDR1 and CDR2 sequences are SGHRS and YFSETQ. The J segment lost 6 bases and the V segment lost 4 bases, leaving 4 bases of the junction unmatched. The CDR3 totals 14 residues. The CDR3 loop reads CASSPGDRGHGYTF. CDR3 bases: TGCGCCAGCAGCCCCGGGGACAGGGGGCATGGCTACACCTTC.

V and J are TRBV12-3 or TRBV12-4 and TRBJ2-1; 7 bases agree with TRBD1. This CDR3 contains 12 residues. Trimming took 6 bases from V and 8 from J; bases not matched to a gene: 4. Here the CDR3 reads CASRPQGDEQFF. The CDR3 DNA reads as TGTGCCAGCAGACCTCAGGGGGATGAGCAGTTCTTC.

V usage is TRBV4-3 and J usage is TRBJ2-3, with D tentatively TRBD1 (6 bases). The CDR3 has 15 amino acids. V was shortened by 10 bases and J by 4 bases, with 21 bases between the two germline ends. Germline V gene lookup returns CDR1 LGHNA and CDR2 YSLEER. The CDR3 region is CAITRAQGNPDTQYF. The CDR3 bases are TGCGCCATTACCCGCGCTCAGGGGAACCCAGATACGCAGTATTTT.

This clonotype was counted only a few times. The V gene is TRBV6-5, the J gene TRBJ2-1, with D maybe TRBD2 (6 bases). Trimming stripped 0 bases from V and 8 bases from J, with 14 bases between. The CDR3 is 15 residues long. The germline V gene encodes CDR1 MNHEY and CDR2 SVGAGI. The CDR3 region is CASSYSGRDRDEQFF. CDR3 bases: TGTGCCAGCAGTTACTCGGGGCGGGATCGGGATGAGCAGTTCTTC.

This clonotype has just a few counts. The chain recombines TRBV5-1 with TRBJ2-1, with 14 bases identical to TRBD2. Trimming took 3 bases from V and 4 from J; bases not matched to a gene: 6. Germline assignment: CDR1 SGHRS and CDR2 YFSETQ. The CDR3 contains 17 residues. The CDR3 sequence is CASSSGLAGGQYNEQFF. The DNA of the CDR3 is TGCGCCAGCAGCTCCGGACTAGCGGGAGGTCAATACAATGAGCAGTTCTTC.

This clonotype was counted many times. The CDR3 sequence: CASSLARDSYEQYF. CDR3 nucleotide sequence: TGTGCCAGCAGCTTAGCGCGGGACAGCTACGAGCAGTACTTC. The rearrangement uses TRBV7-2 and TRBJ2-7; maybe TRBD1 (7 bases). CDR1 and CDR2 from the germline V gene are SGHTA and FQGNSA. This CDR3 comprises 14 residues. Trimming removed 0 bases at V and 3 bases at J, with 9 bases between.

V usage is TRBV20-1 and J usage is TRBJ1-2; D uncertain. This CDR3 spans 13 amino acids. Germline V CDR1 and CDR2: DFQATT, SNEGSKA (reference sequence). Trimming shortened V by 4 bases and J by 4 bases, and 13 bases separated the two germline ends. This CDR3 reads CSAIDSSSYGYTF. CDR3 coding DNA: TGCAGTGCTATAGATTCCTCATCCTATGGCTACACCTTC.